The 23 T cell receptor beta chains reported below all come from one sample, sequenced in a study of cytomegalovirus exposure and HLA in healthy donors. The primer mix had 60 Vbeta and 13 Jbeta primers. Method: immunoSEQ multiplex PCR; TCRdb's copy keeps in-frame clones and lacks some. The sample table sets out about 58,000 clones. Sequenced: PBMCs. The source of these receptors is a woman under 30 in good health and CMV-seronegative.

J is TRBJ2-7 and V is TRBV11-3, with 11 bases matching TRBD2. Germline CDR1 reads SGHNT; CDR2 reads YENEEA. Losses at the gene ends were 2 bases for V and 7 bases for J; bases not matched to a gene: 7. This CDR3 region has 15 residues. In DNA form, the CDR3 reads TGTGCCAGCAGCTTAATAGCGGGGGGGCATTGGGAGCAGTACTTC. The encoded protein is CASSLIAGGHWEQYF.

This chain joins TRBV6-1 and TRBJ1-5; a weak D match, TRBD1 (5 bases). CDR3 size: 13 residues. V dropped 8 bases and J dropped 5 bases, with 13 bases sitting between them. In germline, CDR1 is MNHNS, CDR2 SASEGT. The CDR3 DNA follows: TGTGCCAGCGCGGGGCGGTGGTATCAGCCCCAGCATTTT. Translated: CASAGRWYQPQHF.

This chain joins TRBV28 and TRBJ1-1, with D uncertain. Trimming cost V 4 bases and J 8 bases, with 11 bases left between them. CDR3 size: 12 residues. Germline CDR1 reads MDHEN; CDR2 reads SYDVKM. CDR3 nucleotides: TGTGCCAGCAGTTCAAGGACTGCCGAAGCTTTCTTT. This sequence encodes CASSSRTAEAFF.

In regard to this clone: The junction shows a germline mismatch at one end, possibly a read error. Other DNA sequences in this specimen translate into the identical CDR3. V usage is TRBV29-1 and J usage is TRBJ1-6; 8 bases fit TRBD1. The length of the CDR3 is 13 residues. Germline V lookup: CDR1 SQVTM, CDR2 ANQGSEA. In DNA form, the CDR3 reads TGCAGCGTTGAGGGGACAGGTGATTCACCCCTACACTTT. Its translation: CSVEGTGDSPLHF. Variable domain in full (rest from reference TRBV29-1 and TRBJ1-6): SAVISQKPSRDICQRGTSLTIQCQVDSQVTMMFWYRQQPGQSLTLIATANQGSEATYESGFVIDKFPISRPNLTFSTLTVSNMSPEDSSIYLCSVEGTGDSPLHFGNGTRLTVT.

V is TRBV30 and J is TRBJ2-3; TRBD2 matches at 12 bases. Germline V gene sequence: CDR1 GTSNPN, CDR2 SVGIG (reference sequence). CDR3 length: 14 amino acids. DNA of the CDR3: TGTGCATTTGGACTAGCGGGGCTCTCTAATACGCAGTATTTT. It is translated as CAFGLAGLSNTQYF.

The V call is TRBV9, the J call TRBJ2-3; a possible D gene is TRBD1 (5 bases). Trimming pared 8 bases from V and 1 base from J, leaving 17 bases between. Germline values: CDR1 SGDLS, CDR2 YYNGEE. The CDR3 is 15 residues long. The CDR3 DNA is TGTGCCAGTCTACCTTTCGTAGGGGGCACAGATACGCAGTATTTT. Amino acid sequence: CASLPFVGGTDTQYF.

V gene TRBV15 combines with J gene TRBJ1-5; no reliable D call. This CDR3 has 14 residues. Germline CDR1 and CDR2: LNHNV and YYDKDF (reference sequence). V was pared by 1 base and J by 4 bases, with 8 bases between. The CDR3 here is CATSRGGGNQPQHF. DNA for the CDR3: TGTGCCACCAGCAGAGGAGGCGGAAATCAGCCCCAGCATTTT.

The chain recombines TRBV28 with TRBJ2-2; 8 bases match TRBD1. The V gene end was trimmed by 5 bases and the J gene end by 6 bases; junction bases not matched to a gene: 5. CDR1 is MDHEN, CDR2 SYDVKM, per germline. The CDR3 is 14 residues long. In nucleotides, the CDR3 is TGTGCCAGCAGTAAGCAGGGGGCGTCCGGGGAGCTGTTTTTT. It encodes CASSKQGASGELFF.

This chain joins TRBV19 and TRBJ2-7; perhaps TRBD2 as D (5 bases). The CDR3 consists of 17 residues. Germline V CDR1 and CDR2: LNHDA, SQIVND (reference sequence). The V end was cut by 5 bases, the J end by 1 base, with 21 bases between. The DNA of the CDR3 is TGTGCCAGTAGTCCCCGGGTCGGCGGAGGTTTATCCTACGAGCAGTACTTC. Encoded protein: CASSPRVGGGLSYEQYF.

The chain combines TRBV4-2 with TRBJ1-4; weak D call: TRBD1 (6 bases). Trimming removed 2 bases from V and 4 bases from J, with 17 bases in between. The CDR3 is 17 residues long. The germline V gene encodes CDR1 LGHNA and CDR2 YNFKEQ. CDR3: CASSQSPGTSNNEKLFF. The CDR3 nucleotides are TGTGCCAGCAGCCAATCTCCCGGGACAAGCAATAATGAAAAACTGTTTTTT.

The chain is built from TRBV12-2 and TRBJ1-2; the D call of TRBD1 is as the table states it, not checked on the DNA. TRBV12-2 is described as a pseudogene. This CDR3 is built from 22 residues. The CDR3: CASRSKGTGQVSMGLSYYGYTF. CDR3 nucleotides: TGTGCAAGTCGCTCCAAGGGGACGGGACAGGTGAGTATGGGCCTCTCTTACTATGGCTACACCTTC.

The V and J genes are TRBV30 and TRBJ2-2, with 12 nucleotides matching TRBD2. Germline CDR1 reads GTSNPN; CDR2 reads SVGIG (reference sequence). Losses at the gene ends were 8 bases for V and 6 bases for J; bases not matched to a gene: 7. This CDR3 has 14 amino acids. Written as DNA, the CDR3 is TGTGCCCGGTCTAGCGGGAGGGTACCCGGGGAGCTGTTTTTT. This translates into CARSSGRVPGELFF.

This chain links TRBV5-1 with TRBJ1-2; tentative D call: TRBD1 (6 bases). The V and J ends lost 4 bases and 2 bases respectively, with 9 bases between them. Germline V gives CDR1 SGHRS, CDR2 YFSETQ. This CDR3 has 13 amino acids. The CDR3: CASSVTGNYGYTF. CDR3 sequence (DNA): TGCGCCAGCAGCGTGACAGGAAACTATGGCTACACCTTC.

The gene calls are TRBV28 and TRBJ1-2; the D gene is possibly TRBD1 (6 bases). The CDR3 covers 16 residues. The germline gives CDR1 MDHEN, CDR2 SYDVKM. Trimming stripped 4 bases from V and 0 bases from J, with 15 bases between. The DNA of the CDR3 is TGTGCCAGCAGTTCACACGGCAGGGGAGCTAACTATGGCTACACCTTC. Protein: CASSSHGRGANYGYTF.

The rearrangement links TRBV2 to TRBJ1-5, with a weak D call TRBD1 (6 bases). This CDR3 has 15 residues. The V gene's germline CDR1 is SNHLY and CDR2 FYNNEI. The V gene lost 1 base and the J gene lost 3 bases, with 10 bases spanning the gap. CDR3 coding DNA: TGTGCCAGCAGTGAAGGGACAGCCACCAATCAGCCCCAGCATTTT. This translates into CASSEGTATNQPQHF.

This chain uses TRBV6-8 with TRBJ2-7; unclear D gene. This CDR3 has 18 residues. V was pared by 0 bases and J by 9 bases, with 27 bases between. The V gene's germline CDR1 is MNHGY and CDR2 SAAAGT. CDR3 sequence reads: CASSYSKNPFKAPSGQYF. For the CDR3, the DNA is TGTGCCAGCAGTTACTCGAAAAACCCATTCAAAGCACCGTCAGGGCAGTACTTC.

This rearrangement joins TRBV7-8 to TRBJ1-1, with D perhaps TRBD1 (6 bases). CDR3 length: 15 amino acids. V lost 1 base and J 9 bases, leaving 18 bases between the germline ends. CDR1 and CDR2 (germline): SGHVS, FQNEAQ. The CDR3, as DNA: TGTGCCAGCAGCTTAGGGACAGTCGGTCTTTGGAAAGCTTTCTTT. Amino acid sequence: CASSLGTVGLWKAFF.

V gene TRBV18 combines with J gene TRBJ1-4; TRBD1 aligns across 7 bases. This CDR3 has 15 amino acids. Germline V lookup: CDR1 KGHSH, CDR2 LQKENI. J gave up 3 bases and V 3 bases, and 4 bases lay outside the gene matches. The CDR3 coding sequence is TGTGCCAGCTCACCTCCGGGACAGTCTAATGAAAAACTGTTTTTT. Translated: CASSPPGQSNEKLFF.

The CDR3 DNA is TGCGCCAGCAGCCTCCTGGGGAGCGGGAGCTACAATGAGCAGTTCTTC. The encoded protein is CASSLLGSGSYNEQFF. This chain joins TRBV4-1 and TRBJ2-1; 8 positions agree with TRBD2. V shed 4 bases and J 3 bases; nucleotides not matched to a gene: 8. Germline CDR1 reads MGHRA; CDR2 reads YSYEKL. This CDR3 is 16 amino acids long.

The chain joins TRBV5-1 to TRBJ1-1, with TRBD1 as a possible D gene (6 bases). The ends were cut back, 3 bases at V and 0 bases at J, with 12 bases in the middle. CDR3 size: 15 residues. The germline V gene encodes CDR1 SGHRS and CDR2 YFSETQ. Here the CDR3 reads CASSSGDTMNTEAFF. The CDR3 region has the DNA TGCGCCAGCAGCTCAGGGGACACCATGAACACTGAAGCTTTCTTT.

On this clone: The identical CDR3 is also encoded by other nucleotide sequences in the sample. The CDR3 region is CASSLGGSSYNEQFF. CDR3 coding DNA: TGCGCCAGCAGCTTGGGCGGCAGCTCCTACAATGAGCAGTTCTTC. This chain joins TRBV5-1 and TRBJ2-1; D gene uncertain. Germline lookup yields CDR1 SGHRS and CDR2 YFSETQ. The CDR3 totals 15 residues. Trimming stripped 0 bases from V and 0 bases from J, with 7 bases between.

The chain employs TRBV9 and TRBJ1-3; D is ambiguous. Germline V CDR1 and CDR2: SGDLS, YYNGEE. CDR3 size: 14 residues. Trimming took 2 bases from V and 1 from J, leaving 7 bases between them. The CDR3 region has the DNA TGTGCCAGCAGCGTTGAGGGTTCTGGAAACACCATATATTTT. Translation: CASSVEGSGNTIYF.

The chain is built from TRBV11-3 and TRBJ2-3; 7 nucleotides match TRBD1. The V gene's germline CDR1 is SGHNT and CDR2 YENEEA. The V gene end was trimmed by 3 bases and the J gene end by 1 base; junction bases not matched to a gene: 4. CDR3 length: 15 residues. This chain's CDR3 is CASSFLQGRTDTQYF. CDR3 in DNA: TGTGCCAGCAGCTTCTTACAGGGGCGCACAGATACGCAGTATTTT.